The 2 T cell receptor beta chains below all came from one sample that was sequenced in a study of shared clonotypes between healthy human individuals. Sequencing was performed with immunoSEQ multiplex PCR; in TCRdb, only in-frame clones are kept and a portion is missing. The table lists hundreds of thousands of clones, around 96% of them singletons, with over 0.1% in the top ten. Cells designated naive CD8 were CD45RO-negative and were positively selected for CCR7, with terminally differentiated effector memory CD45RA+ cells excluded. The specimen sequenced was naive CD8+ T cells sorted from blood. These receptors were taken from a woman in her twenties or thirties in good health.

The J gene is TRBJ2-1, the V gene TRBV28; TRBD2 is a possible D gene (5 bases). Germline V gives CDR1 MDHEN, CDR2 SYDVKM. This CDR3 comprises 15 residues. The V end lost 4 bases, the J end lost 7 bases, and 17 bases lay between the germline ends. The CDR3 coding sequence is TGTGCCAGCAGTTCCGGGAACAGAGTGTCGAATGAGCAGTTCTTC. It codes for CASSSGNRVSNEQFF.

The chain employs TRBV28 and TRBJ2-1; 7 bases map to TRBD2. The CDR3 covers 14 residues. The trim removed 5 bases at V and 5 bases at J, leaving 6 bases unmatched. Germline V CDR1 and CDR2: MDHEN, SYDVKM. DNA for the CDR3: TGTGCCAGCAGTATCGGGGGGTTTCACAATGAGCAGTTCTTC. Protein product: CASSIGGFHNEQFF.